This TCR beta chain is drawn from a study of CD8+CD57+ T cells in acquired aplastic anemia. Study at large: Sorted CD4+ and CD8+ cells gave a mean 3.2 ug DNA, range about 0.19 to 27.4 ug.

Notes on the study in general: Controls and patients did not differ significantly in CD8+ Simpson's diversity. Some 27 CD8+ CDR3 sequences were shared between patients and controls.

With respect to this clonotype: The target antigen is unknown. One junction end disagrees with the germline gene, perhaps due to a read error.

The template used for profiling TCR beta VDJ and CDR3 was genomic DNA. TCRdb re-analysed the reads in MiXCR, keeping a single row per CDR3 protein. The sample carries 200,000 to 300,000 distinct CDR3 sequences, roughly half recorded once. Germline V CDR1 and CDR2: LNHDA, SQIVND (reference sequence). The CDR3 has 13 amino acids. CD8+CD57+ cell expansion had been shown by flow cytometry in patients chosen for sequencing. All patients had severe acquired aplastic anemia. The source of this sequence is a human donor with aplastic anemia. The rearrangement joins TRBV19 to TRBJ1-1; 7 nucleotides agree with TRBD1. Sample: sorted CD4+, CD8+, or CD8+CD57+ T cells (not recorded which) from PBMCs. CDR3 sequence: CAAWDRENTEAFF. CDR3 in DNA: TGTGCCGCCTGGGACAGAGAGAACACTGAAGCTTTCTTC. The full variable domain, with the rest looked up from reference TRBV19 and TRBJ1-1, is DGGITQSPKYLFRKEGQNVTLSCEQNLNHDAMYWYRQDPGQGLRLIYYSQIVNDFQKGDIAEGYSVSREKKESFPLTVTSAQKNPTAFYLCAAWDRENTEAFFGQGTRLTVV.